This TCR beta chain comes out of a study of human T cells and chemical hapten exposure. Across the whole study: Yields of TCR per sample differed, chiefly owing to small differences in pooled library volume. Points from the study as a whole: The number of TCRs over 1 in 1000 frequency stayed unchanged after DPC.

Stated time point: patch test 2, 6 weeks after DPC sensitization. Treatment in this sample: therapeutic diphenylcyclopropenone sensitization with weekly scalp DPC. Blood draws preceded each patch test application. The CDR3 runs to 15 residues. CDR1 is DFQATT and CDR2 is SNEGSKA in the germline V gene (reference sequence). V trimming: 0 bases; J trimming: 6 bases; junction bases outside the gene matches: 7. This clonotype was counted ten times or more. The antigen is not known. Each CDR3 protein is one row after TCRdb ran MiXCR on the RACE reads. Of tens of thousands of distinct CDR3 sequences listed, 8.5% to 9% are singletons.

This specimen was whole blood, taken in connection with sensitization to the hapten diphenylcyclopropenone (DPC). The receptor's source is a woman aged 50 to 65 with alopecia areata. Some clones in this sample may be carry-over from other donors' samples. This chain connects TRBV20-1 to TRBJ1-1; 10 bases line up with TRBD1. The CDR3 protein is CSARDRDRGKAEAFF. The DNA for the CDR3 is TGCAGTGCTAGAGATCGGGACAGGGGCAAGGCTGAAGCTTTCTTT.